This TCR beta chain is from a study of cytomegalovirus exposure and HLA in healthy donors. Study overall: An early data release held around 80 million unique TCRs from HLA-typed donors. Most donors, about 82% of 398 genotyped, fell in the Caucasian-associated ancestry cluster. General observations from the study: About 87% or about 30% of the time was how often most TCR beta V segments were productive, according to an earlier analysis. HLA restriction was apparent for most CMV-associated TCR beta chains in a later analysis.

V was pared by 2 bases and J by 4 bases, with 8 bases of the junction left unmatched. The germline V gene encodes CDR1 KGHSH and CDR2 LQKENI. This CDR3 spans 15 amino acids. About this clone: What it binds is not known.

PCR employed 60 Vbeta and 13 Jbeta primers. Some clones are missing from TCRdb's copy, which holds only in-frame ones; the method was immunoSEQ multiplex PCR. The profile shows roughly 59,000 clones, approximately 64% of them singletons. This sequence originates from a man in his forties or fifties in good health and CMV-seropositive. Sequenced material: PBMCs. The chain links TRBV18 to TRBJ2-7; the match to TRBD1 covers 7 bases. The CDR3 bases are TGTGCCAGCTCACCAGGACAGGCTTTGTCTTACGAGCAGTACTTC. As protein: CASSPGQALSYEQYF.